This T cell receptor (beta chain) was sequenced in a study of T cell repertoires in cytomegalovirus infection. Study context: Recently identified HLA-C-restricted CMV epitopes and well-studied HLA-B-restricted CMV epitopes were used by the study. Points from the study as a whole: Ex vivo responses were dominated by HLA-C-restricted CMV-specific TCR beta clonotypes.

TCRdb re-called the reads through MiXCR, storing one row per CDR3 protein. Of about 890,000 distinct CDR3 sequences in the sample, roughly 30% are singletons; the top ten hold roughly 13%. The germline V gene encodes CDR1 SGHVS and CDR2 FNYEAQ. The CDR3 extends over 16 amino acids. Germline trimming cut 4 bases from V and 3 bases from J; bases unmatched to any gene: 8. Details on this clonotype: Its antigen remains unidentified.

This clonotype was obtained from a human donor in good health (CMV status not recorded). Some clones in this sample may be carry-over from other donors' samples. The sequencing used cultured CD8+ T cells from PBMCs, collected from culture after CMV antigen stimulation. V gene TRBV7-6 combines with J gene TRBJ1-4; 7 bases are a match to TRBD1. The CDR3: CASSYRGTDPNEKLFF. The CDR3 coding sequence is TGTGCCAGCAGCTACCGAGGGACAGACCCTAATGAAAAACTGTTTTTT.